This record covers a single T cell receptor beta chain. Its target is not known. The source of the sample is a study of vaccination effects on CD4 cells after COVID-19. Study in general: Vaccination of participants consisted of two doses of either the BNT162b2 or mRNA-1273 vaccine. Convalescent patient samples, from a couple of individuals, date to 16 days and one week before vaccination. Overall study results and limits: Pronounced clonal contraction occurred in clones induced by infection and by vaccine late after vaccination.

Using immunoSEQ multiplex PCR, the repertoire was profiled, and TCRdb retains in-frame clones only, with some absent. The repertoire consists of 60,000 to 75,000 clones, with roughly 73% occurring once and the leading ten covering 5%. Prior to sequencing, the ViraFEST assay stimulated PBMC with viral peptide pools, which expanded the antigen-specific CD4+ T cells. At the end of around 11 days of culture, CD4+ T cells were isolated. Convalescent patients had PCR-confirmed SARS-CoV-2 infection between March and December 2020. V gave up 3 bases and J gave up 0 bases, with 12 bases separating them. Per germline, CDR1 SGDLS and CDR2 YYNGEE. The CDR3 has 15 amino acids.

The sequence was collected from a human donor who had a prior SARS-CoV-2 infection. The chain is built from TRBV9 and TRBJ1-1; D is perhaps TRBD1 (5 bases). The starting material was CD4+ T cells from PBMCs cultured with HIV peptides, obtained before COVID-19 vaccination. Indicated subset: HIV-1 Nef peptide pool negative control/reference culture. CDR3 sequence reads: CASSARGSMNTEAFF. The CDR3, as DNA: TGTGCCAGCAGCGCTAGGGGCAGCATGAACACTGAAGCTTTCTTT.